This TCR beta chain was sequenced for a study of control samples from healthy donors and cancer patients (dated by TCRdb to between 2020 and 2021). The method was the immunoSEQ multiplex PCR assay. TCRdb provides this immuneACCESS table in a form limited to in-frame rearrangements. Some clones are lacking; in checked studies, under half of them reflect an unresolved V gene, and why the rest are absent is not known. For this sample the table gives about 120,000 clones, of which 80% to 90% were detected only once. About 40% of the sample is held by the ten biggest clonotypes. V and J are truncated by 4 bases and 4 bases respectively, leaving an intervening sequence of 8 bases. CDR1 and CDR2 (SGDLS, YYNGEE) derive from the germline V gene. CDR3 length: 13 amino acids, cysteine to phenylalanine. Only the CDR3 part of the read is kept: 39 bases, read in frame from the first base. With regard to this clone: Its antigen has not been determined. No qualities accompany the bases; no much larger clone lies one base away.

The TCR originated in a man aged 50-59 years in good health. Sequenced: blood. The V and J genes are TRBV9 and TRBJ2-2, with an unclear D gene assignment. The CDR3 protein: CASSPRSTGELFF. The sequenced DNA: TGTGCCAGCAGCCCTCGATCCACCGGGGAGCTGTTTTTT.